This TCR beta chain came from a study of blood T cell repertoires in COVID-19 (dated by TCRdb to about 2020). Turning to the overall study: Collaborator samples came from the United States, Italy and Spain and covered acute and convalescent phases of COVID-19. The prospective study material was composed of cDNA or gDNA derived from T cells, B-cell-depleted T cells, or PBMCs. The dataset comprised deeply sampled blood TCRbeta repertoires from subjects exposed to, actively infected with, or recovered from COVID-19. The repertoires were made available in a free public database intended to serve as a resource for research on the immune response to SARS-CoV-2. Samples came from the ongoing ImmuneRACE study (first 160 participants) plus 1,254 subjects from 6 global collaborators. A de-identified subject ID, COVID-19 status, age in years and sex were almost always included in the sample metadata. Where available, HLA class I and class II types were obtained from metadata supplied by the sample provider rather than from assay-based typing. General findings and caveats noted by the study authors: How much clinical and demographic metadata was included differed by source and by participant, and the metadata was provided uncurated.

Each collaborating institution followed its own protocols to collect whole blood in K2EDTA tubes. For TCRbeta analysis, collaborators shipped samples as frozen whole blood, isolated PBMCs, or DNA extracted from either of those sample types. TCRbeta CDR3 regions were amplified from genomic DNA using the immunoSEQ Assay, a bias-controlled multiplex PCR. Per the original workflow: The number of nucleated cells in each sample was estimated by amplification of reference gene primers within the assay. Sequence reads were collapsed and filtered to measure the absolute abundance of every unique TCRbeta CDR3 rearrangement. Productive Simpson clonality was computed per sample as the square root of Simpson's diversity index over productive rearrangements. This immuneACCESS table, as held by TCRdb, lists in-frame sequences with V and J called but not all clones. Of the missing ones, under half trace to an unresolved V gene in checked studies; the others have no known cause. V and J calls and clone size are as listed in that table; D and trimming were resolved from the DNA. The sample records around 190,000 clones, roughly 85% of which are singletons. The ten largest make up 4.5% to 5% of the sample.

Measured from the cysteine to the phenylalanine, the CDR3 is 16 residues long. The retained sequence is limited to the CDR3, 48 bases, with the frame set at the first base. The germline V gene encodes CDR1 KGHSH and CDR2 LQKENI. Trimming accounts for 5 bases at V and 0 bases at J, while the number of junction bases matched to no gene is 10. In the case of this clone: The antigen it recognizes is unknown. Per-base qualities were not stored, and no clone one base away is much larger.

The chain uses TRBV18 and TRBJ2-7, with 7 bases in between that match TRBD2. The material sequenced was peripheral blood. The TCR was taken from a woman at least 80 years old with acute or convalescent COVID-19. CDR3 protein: CASSGQASGDSYEQYF. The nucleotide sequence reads TGTGCCAGCTCAGGGCAGGCTAGCGGAGACTCCTACGAGCAGTACTTC.